These 22 T cell receptor beta chains were sequenced from one sample in a study of control samples from healthy donors and cancer patients. Produced via immunoSEQ multiplex PCR; TCRdb's table is partial and in-frame only. Of 170,000 or so clones listed, nearly 90% are singletons. Sequences were obtained from blood. The receptors here all came from a woman aged 50 to 65 in good health.

This chain connects TRBV3-1 (or the pseudogene TRBV3-2) to TRBJ1-5; the D gene is possibly TRBD1 (5 bases). The CDR3 is made up of 14 amino acids. V lost 2 bases and J lost 4, with 9 bases in between. The germline V gene has CDR1 LGHDT and CDR2 YNNKEL (reference sequence). DNA for the CDR3: TGTGCCAGCAGCCAACAGGGTTCGAATCAGCCCCAGCATTTT. Protein: CASSQQGSNQPQHF.

This sequence joins TRBV7-2 and TRBJ2-7, with D possibly called TRBD1 or TRBD2 (5 bases each). Trimming took off 5 bases at V and 2 bases at J, with 13 bases between the two ends. Germline CDR1 and CDR2: SGHTA and FQGNSA. The CDR3 length is 14 residues. The CDR3 protein is CASSPTRGPYEQYF. The CDR3 DNA follows: TGTGCCAGCAGCCCAACTAGGGGACCCTACGAGCAGTACTTC.

CDR3 sequence: CASSEATAAYYGYTF. In nucleotides, the CDR3 is TGTGCCAGCAGTGAGGCGACGGCGGCTTACTATGGCTACACCTTC. The genes are TRBV6-1 and TRBJ1-2, with D uncertain. The V gene's germline CDR1 is MNHNS and CDR2 SASEGT. The CDR3 has 15 residues. Between the trimmed V and J ends, which lost 3 bases and 3 bases, there was a span of 14 bases.

This chain uses TRBV6-5 with TRBJ2-1, with TRBD1 matching over 7 bases. In germline, CDR1 is MNHEY, CDR2 SVGAGI. The ends lost 6 bases at V and 7 bases at J; junction bases unmatched: 6. This CDR3 comprises 13 residues. Here the CDR3 reads CASSPGQPNEQFF. The CDR3, as DNA: TGTGCCAGCAGCCCGGGACAGCCAAATGAGCAGTTCTTC.

The chain joins TRBV29-1 to TRBJ2-7; the D gene is possibly TRBD1 (6 bases). The CDR3 runs 14 residues. CDR1 and CDR2 (germline): SQVTM, ANQGSEA. Trimming removed 0 bases at V and 2 bases at J, with 11 bases between. The CDR3 bases are TGCAGCGTTGAAGAGGACGGGGACACCTACGAGCAGTACTTC. Its protein product is CSVEEDGDTYEQYF.

The chain uses TRBV5-1 and TRBJ2-1; 8 nucleotides align to TRBD1. The V gene's germline CDR1 is SGHRS and CDR2 YFSETQ. V shed 4 bases, J shed 7 bases, and the junction held 7 bases outside the gene matches. The CDR3 loop spans 14 amino acids. CDR3 region: CASSGQTGANEQFF. The CDR3 DNA reads as TGCGCCAGCAGCGGCCAGACAGGGGCTAATGAGCAGTTCTTC.

This chain uses TRBV15 with TRBJ1-5; TRBD1 matches at 11 bases. Germline loops: CDR1 LNHNV, CDR2 YYDKDF (reference sequence). CDR3 length: 16 residues. The ends lost 2 bases at V and 6 bases at J; junction bases unmatched: 6. The CDR3: CATSRQPGQGGQPQHF. The DNA of the CDR3 is TGTGCCACCAGCAGACAACCGGGACAGGGGGGTCAGCCCCAGCATTTT.

J is TRBJ1-2 and V is TRBV29-1, with D tentatively TRBD1 (6 bases). Germline V gene lookup returns CDR1 SQVTM and CDR2 ANQGSEA. The CDR3 totals 14 residues. Deletions cut 7 bases from V and 3 bases from J, with 18 bases between. In nucleotides, the CDR3 is TGCAGCGCGAAAAGTGGGGGGCGCGACTATGGCTACACCTTC. It translates to CSAKSGGRDYGYTF. The whole variable domain, filled in from reference TRBV29-1 and TRBJ1-2, reads SAVISQKPSRDICQRGTSLTIQCQVDSQVTMMFWYRQQPGQSLTLIATANQGSEATYESGFVIDKFPISRPNLTFSTLTVSNMSPEDSSIYLCSAKSGGRDYGYTFGSGTRLTVV.

The chain carries TRBV2 and TRBJ2-7; TRBD1 matches 11 bases. The CDR3 runs to 17 residues. The V gene's germline CDR1 is SNHLY and CDR2 FYNNEI. Trimming removed 6 bases from V and 2 bases from J; junction bases left unmatched: 12. DNA for the CDR3: TGTGCCAGCAGGGCCCAGGGACAGGGGGTTAGGCCCTACGAGCAGTACTTC. It codes for CASRAQGQGVRPYEQYF.

The CDR3 spells CASKFGYEQYF. The CDR3 DNA follows: TGTGCCAGCAAATTCGGCTACGAGCAGTACTTC. The gene calls are TRBV2 and TRBJ2-7; D uncertain. V was shortened by 7 bases and J by 3 bases, with 7 bases between the two germline ends. The CDR3 totals 11 residues. Per the germline V gene, CDR1 is SNHLY and CDR2 is FYNNEI.

The count of this clone is one. The V gene is TRBV18, the J gene TRBJ1-6; no definite D call. This CDR3 has 18 amino acids. Germline lookup yields CDR1 KGHSH and CDR2 LQKENI. V gave up 3 bases and J gave up 0 bases, with 15 bases separating them. Here the CDR3 DNA reads TGTGCCAGCTCACCGACCAGCCCCCTAGGCTCCTATAATTCACCCCTCCACTTT. Translation: CASSPTSPLGSYNSPLHF.

The gene calls are TRBV9 and TRBJ2-5; D is unresolved. Trimming pared 3 bases from V and 1 base from J, leaving 13 bases between. The CDR3 has 15 residues. Per the germline V gene, CDR1 is SGDLS and CDR2 is YYNGEE. The CDR3 nucleotides are TGTGCCAGCAGCGCCAGCTCCGCGATCCAAGAGACCCAGTACTTC. It specifies CASSASSAIQETQYF.

This rearrangement joins TRBV19 to TRBJ2-2; TRBD1 matches 8 bases. The CDR3 length is 15 residues. J lost 0 bases, V lost 6 bases, and 3 bases had no gene match. CDR1 LNHDA and CDR2 SQIVND come from the germline V gene (reference sequence). CDR3 DNA: TGTGCCAGTAGGGGGGGACAGGCGAACACCGGGGAGCTGTTTTTT. It specifies CASRGGQANTGELFF.

This chain uses TRBV28 with TRBJ1-5; maybe TRBD1 (6 bases). CDR1 MDHEN and CDR2 SYDVKM come from the germline V gene. Trimming shortened V by 8 bases and J by 0 bases, and 17 bases separated the two germline ends. The CDR3 covers 16 residues. CDR3 in amino acids: CASRPAGAYSNQPQHF. Written as DNA, the CDR3 is TGTGCCAGCCGACCGGCAGGGGCCTATAGCAATCAGCCCCAGCATTTT.

This chain links TRBV18 with TRBJ2-7; 8 bases line up with TRBD1. There are 12 residues in the CDR3. Germline lookup yields CDR1 KGHSH and CDR2 LQKENI. J gave up 6 bases and V 3 bases, and 1 base lay outside the gene matches. This CDR3 reads CASSPDRGEQYF. The CDR3 coding sequence is TGTGCCAGCTCACCTGACAGGGGCGAGCAGTACTTC.

The chain is built from TRBV30 and TRBJ2-7, with D possibly called TRBD1 or TRBD2 (5 bases each). The CDR3 contains 16 residues. Looked up from germline, CDR1 is GTSNPN and CDR2 is SVGIG (reference sequence). The V end lost 0 bases, the J end lost 4 bases, and 19 bases lay between the germline ends. As DNA, the CDR3 is TGTGCCTGGAGTGTGCGCTCTTCCGGGGCCAGATACGAGCAGTACTTC. It specifies CAWSVRSSGARYEQYF.

This rearrangement joins TRBV19 to TRBJ1-2, with TRBD1 identical over 8 bases. Germline lookup yields CDR1 LNHDA and CDR2 SQIVND (reference sequence). The CDR3 sequence is 15 residues long. With 5 bases clipped from V and 2 bases from J, the junction kept 7 bases outside the gene matches. Here the CDR3 reads CASSSRTGPNYGYTF. CDR3 DNA sequence: TGTGCCAGTAGTTCCCGGACAGGGCCAAACTATGGCTACACCTTC.

The chain carries TRBV6-5 and TRBJ1-1; D gene ambiguous. The germline V and J ends were trimmed by 6 bases and 5 bases, with 7 bases remaining between them. CDR1 and CDR2 from the germline V gene are MNHEY and SVGAGI. This CDR3 is 11 amino acids long. CDR3 loop: CASSSRTEAFF. DNA of the CDR3: TGTGCCAGCAGCTCGAGAACTGAAGCTTTCTTT.

The chain is built from TRBV5-6 and TRBJ1-1; D gene ambiguous. This CDR3 region has 17 residues. Germline V gives CDR1 SGHDT, CDR2 YYEEEE. V gave up 4 bases and J gave up 0 bases, with 19 bases separating them. CDR3 DNA sequence: TGTGCCAGCAGCGCTCCTCAGGAATGGGCTTTGAACACTGAAGCTTTCTTT. Protein product: CASSAPQEWALNTEAFF.

This clone showed up just once. The rearrangement joins TRBV20-1 to TRBJ1-6; D is uncertain. CDR3 length equals 9 residues. Germline CDR1 reads DFQATT; CDR2 reads SNEGSKA (reference sequence). The CDR3 DNA reads TGCAGCCCAATCGGTCCCCTCCACTTT. This gives the protein CSPIGPLHF.

The rearrangement joins TRBV5-6 to TRBJ1-5, with unresolved D. Trimming took 3 bases from V and 7 from J, leaving 8 bases between them. CDR3 size: 12 residues. Per the germline V gene, CDR1 is SGHDT and CDR2 is YYEEEE. DNA of the CDR3: TGTGCCAGCAGCTCCCTAGAGCAGCCCCAGCATTTT. It specifies CASSSLEQPQHF.

The chain carries TRBV5-1 and TRBJ1-1, with D perhaps matching TRBD1 (6 bases). The CDR3 extends over 15 amino acids. V gave up 0 bases and J gave up 8 bases, with 17 bases separating them. CDR1 is SGHRS and CDR2 is YFSETQ in the germline V gene. CDR3 sequence: CASSLAGGGGWEAFF. The CDR3 DNA is TGCGCCAGCAGCTTGGCTGGCGGGGGCGGGTGGGAAGCTTTCTTT.